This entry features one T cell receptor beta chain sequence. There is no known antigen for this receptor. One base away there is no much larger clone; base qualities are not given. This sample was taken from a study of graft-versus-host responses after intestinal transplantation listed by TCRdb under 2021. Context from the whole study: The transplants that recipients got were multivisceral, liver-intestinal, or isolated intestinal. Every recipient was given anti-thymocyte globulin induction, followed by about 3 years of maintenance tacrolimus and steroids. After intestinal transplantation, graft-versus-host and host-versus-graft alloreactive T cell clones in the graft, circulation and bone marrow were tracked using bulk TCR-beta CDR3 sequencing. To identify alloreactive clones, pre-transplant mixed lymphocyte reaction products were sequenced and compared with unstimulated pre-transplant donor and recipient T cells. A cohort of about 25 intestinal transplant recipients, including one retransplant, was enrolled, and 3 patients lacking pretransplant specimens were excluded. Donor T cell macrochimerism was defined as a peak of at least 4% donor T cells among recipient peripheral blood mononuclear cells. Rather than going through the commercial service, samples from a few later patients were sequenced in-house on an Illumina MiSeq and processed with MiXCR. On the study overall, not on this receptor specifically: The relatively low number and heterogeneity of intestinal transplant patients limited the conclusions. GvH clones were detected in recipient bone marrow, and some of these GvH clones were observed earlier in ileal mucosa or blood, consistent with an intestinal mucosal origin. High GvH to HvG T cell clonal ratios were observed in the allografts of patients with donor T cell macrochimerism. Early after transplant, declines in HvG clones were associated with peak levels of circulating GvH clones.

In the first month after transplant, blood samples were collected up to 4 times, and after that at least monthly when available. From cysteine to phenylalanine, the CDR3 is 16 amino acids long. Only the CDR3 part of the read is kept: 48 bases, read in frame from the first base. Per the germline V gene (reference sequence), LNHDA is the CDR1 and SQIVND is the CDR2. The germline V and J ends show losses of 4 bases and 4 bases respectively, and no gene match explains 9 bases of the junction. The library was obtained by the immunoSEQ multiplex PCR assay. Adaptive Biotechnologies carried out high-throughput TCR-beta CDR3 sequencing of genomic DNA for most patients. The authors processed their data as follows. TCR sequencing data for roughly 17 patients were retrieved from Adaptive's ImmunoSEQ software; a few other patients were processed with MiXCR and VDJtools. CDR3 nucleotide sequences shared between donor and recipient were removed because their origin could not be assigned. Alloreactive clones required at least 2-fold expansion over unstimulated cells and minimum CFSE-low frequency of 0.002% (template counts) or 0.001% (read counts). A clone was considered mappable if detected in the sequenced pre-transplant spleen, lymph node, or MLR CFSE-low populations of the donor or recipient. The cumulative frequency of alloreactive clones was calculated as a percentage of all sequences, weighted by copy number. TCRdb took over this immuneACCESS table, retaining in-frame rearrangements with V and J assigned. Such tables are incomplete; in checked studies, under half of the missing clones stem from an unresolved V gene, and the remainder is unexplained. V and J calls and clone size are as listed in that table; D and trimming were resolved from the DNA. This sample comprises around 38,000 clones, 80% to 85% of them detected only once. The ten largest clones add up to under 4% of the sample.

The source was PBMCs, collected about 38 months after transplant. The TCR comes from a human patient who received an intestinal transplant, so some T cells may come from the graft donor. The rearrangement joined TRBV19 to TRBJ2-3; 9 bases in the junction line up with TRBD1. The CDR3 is CASSTRTGDRPDTQYF. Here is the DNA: TGTGCCAGTAGTACCAGGACAGGGGACCGGCCAGATACGCAGTATTTT.